The clone carrying this T cell receptor beta chain was seen only a few times. The CDR3 runs 15 residues. J was trimmed by 3 bases and V by 6 bases; bases with no gene match: 11. Germline CDR1 and CDR2: MNHEY and SMNVEV (reference sequence). The data were taken from a study of blood T cell repertoires in COVID-19. Overall study: Samples representing acute and convalescent COVID-19 were sourced from the United States, Italy and Spain.

Profiling relied on immunoSEQ multiplex PCR, and the TCRdb table lists in-frame clones only, not all of them. Of 300,000 to 450,000 clones in the sample, around 87% were seen once. The sample taken for sequencing was peripheral blood. This sequence originates from a woman younger than 45 with COVID-19, enrolled during active disease. The chain links TRBV27 to TRBJ2-7; TRBD2 agrees at 7 bases. In DNA, the CDR3 is TGTGCCAGCAGCCGGATCGGGCGGGAGATCTACGAGCAGTACTTC. This gives the protein CASSRIGREIYEQYF.